These 8 T cell receptor beta chains originate from one sample sequenced in a study of cytomegalovirus exposure and HLA in healthy donors. The primer mix had 60 Vbeta and 13 Jbeta primers. TCRdb's copy holds only in-frame clones and misses some; the assay was immunoSEQ multiplex PCR. The table includes 150,000 to 200,000 clones, roughly two thirds detected once. Material for sequencing was PBMCs. These receptors were collected from a woman younger than 30 in good health and CMV-seropositive.

The chain uses TRBV30 and TRBJ1-2, with TRBD1 identical over 7 bases. Trimming at V came to 8 bases and at J to 8 bases, leaving 11 bases not matched to a gene. This CDR3 comprises 12 residues. The germline gives CDR1 GTSNPN, CDR2 SVGIG (reference sequence). As DNA, the CDR3 is TGTGCCGCAGGAGACAGGGTCGGCGGCTACACCTTC. This codes for CAAGDRVGGYTF.

This rearrangement joins TRBV15 to TRBJ1-1, with a possible D match to TRBD1 (6 bases). V was clipped by 0 bases and J by 3 bases, with 14 bases between them. Germline-derived CDR1 and CDR2 are LNHNV and YYDKDF (reference sequence). This CDR3 region has 16 residues. The CDR3 DNA reads as TGTGCCACCAGCAGAGACCCCGGGACATACGACACTGAAGCTTTCTTT. It is translated as CATSRDPGTYDTEAFF.

This clone was picked up a small number of times. V and J are TRBV11-2 and TRBJ2-1; maybe TRBD1 (6 bases). From germline, CDR1 is SGHAT and CDR2 FQNNGV. V lost 8 bases, J lost 4 bases, and 18 bases lay in between. This CDR3 region has 15 residues. The CDR3 nucleotides are TGTGCCAGCCAAGGAAGGCTTCAGGGGTACAATGAGCAGTTCTTC. This sequence encodes CASQGRLQGYNEQFF.

The rearrangement links TRBV6-5 to TRBJ2-1; 8 bases map to TRBD1. Germline V lookup: CDR1 MNHEY, CDR2 SVGAGI. V was pared by 2 bases and J by 12 bases, with 3 bases of the junction left unmatched. The CDR3 is made up of 12 amino acids. CDR3 nucleotides: TGTGCCAGCAGTTACCCACAGGGGGGGCAGTTCTTC. Protein: CASSYPQGGQFF.

The sample holds a few counts of this clone. The rearrangement joins TRBV4-3 to TRBJ2-2; no firm D call. The V end lost 0 bases, the J end lost 0 bases, and 11 bases lay between the germline ends. Germline V gives CDR1 LGHNA, CDR2 YSLEER. The CDR3 contains 17 residues. The DNA for the CDR3 is TGCGCCAGCAGCCAAGATATCTTAGGAGCGAACACCGGGGAGCTGTTTTTT. As protein: CASSQDILGANTGELFF.

The chain has TRBV30 and TRBJ1-1; D may be TRBD1 (6 bases). The V gene lost 4 bases and the J gene lost 5 bases, with 23 bases spanning the gap. This CDR3 region has 16 residues. Germline CDR1 GTSNPN, CDR2 SVGIG (reference sequence). The CDR3 DNA is TGTGCCTGGATAAAACCCCCCTGGGGAGGGGGAACTGAAGCTTTCTTT. It encodes CAWIKPPWGGGTEAFF.

The chain uses TRBV21-1 and TRBJ2-7; no DNA check was done on the table's D call, TRBD1. TRBV21-1 is a listed pseudogene. The CDR3 length is 14 residues. The CDR3 here is CASSKRQGDHEQYF. CDR3 DNA: TGTGCCAGCAGCAAAAGGCAGGGTGACCACGAGCAGTACTTC.

This clone has only one observation. This chain joins TRBV28 and TRBJ2-4, with D possibly matching TRBD1 (6 bases). Between the trimmed V and J ends, which lost 8 bases and 6 bases, there was a span of 14 bases. The CDR3 extends over 13 amino acids. Germline loops: CDR1 MDHEN, CDR2 SYDVKM. For the CDR3, the DNA is TGTGCCAGCGATGGCGGACAGATAAACATTCAGTACTTC. This encodes CASDGGQINIQYF.